This TCR beta chain was captured by sequencing in a study of response to subunit inactivated influenza vaccine. Study-wide results and limits: Authors proposed each seasonal influenza vaccination draws in few new T cells.

This CDR3 contains 14 residues. Germline CDR1 is ENHRY and CDR2 is SYGVKD. V gave up 7 bases and J gave up 0 bases, with 12 bases separating them. TCRdb fed the RT-PCR reads into MiXCR, producing one record per CDR3 protein. The data contain 500,000 to 600,000 distinct CDR3 sequences, approximately 15% of them singletons. As regards this clonotype: Its antigen remains unidentified.

The material was CD4+ T cells sorted from PBMCs, obtained less than 30 months after vaccination. The source of this sequence is a man between 50 and 75 years old who received an inactivated influenza vaccine. The chain is built from TRBV10-3 and TRBJ1-1; D might be TRBD1 (5 bases). CDR3 loop: CAIKGDSLNTEAFF. The DNA for the CDR3 is TGTGCCATCAAAGGCGACAGCTTGAACACTGAAGCTTTCTTT.